A selection of T cell receptor beta chains follows, all from one sample in a study of T cells in Graves' hyperthyroidism and ophthalmopathy. TCRdb ran MiXCR on the multiplex PCR reads and lists one entry per CDR3 protein. The sample records approximately 250,000 distinct CDR3 sequences, around 25% being singletons. Sequencing input: blood. These receptors were taken from a woman aged 40 to 55 with Graves' ophthalmopathy. Both conserved end residues are part of each CDR3.

j_gene	v_gene	CDR3aa
TRBJ2-7	TRBV6-5	CASSSRDRGPFSYEQYF
TRBJ2-7	TRBV18	CASSPTGSWEQYF
TRBJ2-2	TRBV11-2	CASSLGPGELFF
TRBJ2-7	TRBV12-3/TRBV12-4	CASSLTGGFPYEQYF
TRBJ2-7	TRBV7-9	CASSGTRNYEQYF
TRBJ2-2	TRBV2	CATLLPRTNTGELFF
TRBJ1-1	TRBV6-1	CASTISWDRPHLAFF
TRBJ2-5	TRBV30	CAWTFDGETQYF
TRBJ1-5	TRBV5-8	CASSTGDRVGQPQHF
TRBJ2-7	TRBV7-9	CASSWDQYEQYF
TRBJ1-2	TRBV7-2	CASSRTGTSDYGYTF
TRBJ1-1	TRBV7-3	CASSFLRQGENTEAFF
TRBJ2-7	TRBV20-1	CSARDPETTSEQYF
TRBJ2-2	TRBV5-1	CASSPGIGELFF
TRBJ2-7	TRBV9	CASSASRQNEQYF
TRBJ2-1	TRBV12-3/TRBV12-4	CASSPLGGSSSYNEQFF
TRBJ2-2	TRBV4-1	CASSQAAGVNTGELFF
TRBJ2-7	TRBV5-1	CASSLAWDSSYEQYF
TRBJ2-5	TRBV4-1	CASSPLTSGRAVETQYF
TRBJ1-2	TRBV19	CASSIAVQASGYTF
TRBJ2-5	TRBV20-1	CSARQGAWETQYF
TRBJ1-1	TRBV9	CASSGDEALNTEAFF
TRBJ1-1	TRBV6-1	CASTRRAMNTEAFF
TRBJ2-5	TRBV19	CASSMGGQQETQYF
TRBJ2-7	TRBV5-1	CASSLEAPRTREQYF
TRBJ1-1	TRBV3-1	CASSQDYRGGNTEAFF
TRBJ2-7	TRBV12-3/TRBV12-4	CASTNQGEGEQYF
TRBJ2-2	TRBV6-1	CASRTSGQGATGELFF
TRBJ2-7	TRBV4-1	CASSRDYQDSYEQYF
TRBJ1-5	TRBV6-1	CASMGDNQPQPF
TRBJ2-7	TRBV7-8	CASSPRRGHYEQYF
TRBJ1-1	TRBV20-1	CSARRSSMNTEAFF
TRBJ2-2	TRBV20-1	CSARRAWREGPRGTGELFF
TRBJ1-5	TRBV12-3/TRBV12-4	CASSIIRQGTNQPQHF
TRBJ1-1	TRBV27	CASTGGPNTEAFF
TRBJ1-1	TRBV9	CASSVGSLGLGAGNTEAFF
TRBJ2-7	TRBV9	CASSPRYF
TRBJ1-5	TRBV19	CASSIDPPQGRWENQPQHF
TRBJ1-2	TRBV28	CATKAVINYGYTF
TRBJ2-5	TRBV7-2	CASSPRQGLETQYF
TRBJ2-7	TRBV12-3/TRBV12-4	CASSSGQVHEQYF
TRBJ1-1	TRBV12-3/TRBV12-4	CASSYRGWTEAFF
TRBJ1-2	TRBV10-3	CAISRDTNYGYTF
TRBJ2-7	TRBV12-3/TRBV12-4	CASSLGAGGSYEQYF
TRBJ1-1	TRBV6-5	CASSRVTANTEAFF
TRBJ1-1	TRBV28	CASNLQNAYTEAFF
TRBJ2-7	TRBV29-1	CSVEIPGRKGYEQYF
TRBJ2-7	TRBV27	CASSLSESGLAGPYEQYF
TRBJ2-1	TRBV7-2	CASSLARPSYNEQFF
TRBJ2-7	TRBV2	CASSERSGQGGYEQYF
TRBJ2-7	TRBV5-1	CASSLADRVSYEQYF
TRBJ2-5	TRBV6-1	CASSASRLGYQETQYF
TRBJ2-2	TRBV30	CAWSPPPQGNPLGELFF
TRBJ2-2	TRBV28	CASRTSGRVGELFF
TRBJ2-5	TRBV5-1	CASSLEGTGDGETQYF